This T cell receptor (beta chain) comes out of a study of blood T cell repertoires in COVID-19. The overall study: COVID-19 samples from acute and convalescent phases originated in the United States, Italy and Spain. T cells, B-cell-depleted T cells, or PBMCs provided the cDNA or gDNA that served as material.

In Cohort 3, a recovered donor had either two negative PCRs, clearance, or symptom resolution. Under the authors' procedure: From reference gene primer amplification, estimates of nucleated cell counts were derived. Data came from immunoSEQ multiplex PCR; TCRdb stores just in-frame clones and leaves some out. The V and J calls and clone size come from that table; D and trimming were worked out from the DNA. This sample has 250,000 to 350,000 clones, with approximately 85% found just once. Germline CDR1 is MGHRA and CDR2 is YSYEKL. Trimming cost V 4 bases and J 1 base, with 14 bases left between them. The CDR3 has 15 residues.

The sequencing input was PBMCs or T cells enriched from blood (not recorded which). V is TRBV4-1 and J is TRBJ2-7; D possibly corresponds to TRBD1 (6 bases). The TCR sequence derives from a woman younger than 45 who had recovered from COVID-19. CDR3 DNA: TGCGCCAGCAGCCCGCGGGCAGGGGCTTCCTACGAGCAGTACTTC. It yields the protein CASSPRAGASYEQYF.